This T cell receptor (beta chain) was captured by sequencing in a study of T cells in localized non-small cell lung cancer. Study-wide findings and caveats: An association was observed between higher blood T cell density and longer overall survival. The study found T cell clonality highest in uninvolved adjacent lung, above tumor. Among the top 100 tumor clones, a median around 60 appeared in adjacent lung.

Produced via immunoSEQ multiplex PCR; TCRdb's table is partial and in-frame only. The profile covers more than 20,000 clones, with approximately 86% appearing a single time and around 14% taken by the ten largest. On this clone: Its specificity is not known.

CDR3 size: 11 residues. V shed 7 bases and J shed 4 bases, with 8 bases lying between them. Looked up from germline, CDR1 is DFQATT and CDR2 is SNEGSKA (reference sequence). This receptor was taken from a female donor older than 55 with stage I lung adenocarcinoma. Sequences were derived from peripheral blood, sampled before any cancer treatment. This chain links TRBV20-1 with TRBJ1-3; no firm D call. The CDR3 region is CSGTRGNTIYF. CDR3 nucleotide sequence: TGCAGTGGTACCAGAGGAAACACCATATATTTT.